This T cell receptor (beta chain) is from a study of blood T cell repertoires in COVID-19. Study at large: Samples taken during acute and convalescent COVID-19 were collected in the United States, Italy and Spain.

Comments on this clone: Additional DNA sequences in this sample encode the identical CDR3.

Sequencing used immunoSEQ multiplex PCR; TCRdb keeps in-frame clones, though not all of them. The sample consists of around 250,000 clones, 86% of them appearing once. The V and J ends lost 6 bases and 0 bases respectively, with 5 bases between them. Germline loops: CDR1 MDHEN, CDR2 SYDVKM. The CDR3 is made up of 12 amino acids. This receptor was identified in a young man who had recovered from COVID-19. J is TRBJ1-2 and V is TRBV28; D uncertain. Sequenced input: peripheral blood. The CDR3 nucleotides are TGTGCCAGCAGCCTCTCTAACTATGGCTACACCTTC. This codes for CASSLSNYGYTF.